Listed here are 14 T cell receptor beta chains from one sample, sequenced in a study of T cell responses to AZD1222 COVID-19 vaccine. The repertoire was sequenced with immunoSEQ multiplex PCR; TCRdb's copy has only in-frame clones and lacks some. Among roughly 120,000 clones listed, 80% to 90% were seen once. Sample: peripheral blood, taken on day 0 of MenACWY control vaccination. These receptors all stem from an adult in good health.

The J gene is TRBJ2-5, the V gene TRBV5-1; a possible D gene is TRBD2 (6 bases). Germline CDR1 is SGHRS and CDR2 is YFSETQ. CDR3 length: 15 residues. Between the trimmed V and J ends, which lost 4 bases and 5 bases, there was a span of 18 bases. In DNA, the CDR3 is TGCGCCAGCAGCCCATCAAGAGGAGGGGTGGAGACCCAGTACTTC. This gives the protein CASSPSRGGVETQYF.

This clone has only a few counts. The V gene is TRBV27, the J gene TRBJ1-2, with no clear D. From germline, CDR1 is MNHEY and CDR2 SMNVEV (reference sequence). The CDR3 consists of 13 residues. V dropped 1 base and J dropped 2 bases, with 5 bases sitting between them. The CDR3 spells CASSLYSNYGYTF. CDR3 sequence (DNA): TGTGCCAGCAGTTTATACAGCAACTATGGCTACACCTTC.

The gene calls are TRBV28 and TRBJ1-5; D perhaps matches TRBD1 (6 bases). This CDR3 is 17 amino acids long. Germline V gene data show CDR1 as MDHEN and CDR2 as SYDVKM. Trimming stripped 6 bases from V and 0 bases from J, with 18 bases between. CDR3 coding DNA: TGTGCCAGCAGGCCTGGGACATCAGGAGTTAGCAATCAGCCCCAGCATTTT. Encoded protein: CASRPGTSGVSNQPQHF.

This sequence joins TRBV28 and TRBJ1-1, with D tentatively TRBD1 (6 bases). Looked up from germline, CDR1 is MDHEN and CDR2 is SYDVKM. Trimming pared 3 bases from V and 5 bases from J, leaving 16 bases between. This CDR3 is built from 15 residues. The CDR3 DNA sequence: TGTGCCAGCAGTTTGCGGGGGCCTCGTAGGACTGAAGCTTTCTTT. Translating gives CASSLRGPRRTEAFF.

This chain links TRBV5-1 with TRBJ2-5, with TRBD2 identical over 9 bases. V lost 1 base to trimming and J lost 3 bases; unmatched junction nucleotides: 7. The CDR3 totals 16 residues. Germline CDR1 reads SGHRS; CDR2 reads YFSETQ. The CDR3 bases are TGCGCCAGCAGCTTGACGAGCGGGGGGACCAAAGAGACCCAGTACTTC. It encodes CASSLTSGGTKETQYF. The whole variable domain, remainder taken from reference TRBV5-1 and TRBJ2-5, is KAGVTQTPRYLIKTRGQQVTLSCSPISGHRSVSWYQQTPGQGLQFLFEYFSETQRNKGNFPGRFSGRQFSNSRSEMNVSTLELGDSALYLCASSLTSGGTKETQYFGPGTRLLVL.

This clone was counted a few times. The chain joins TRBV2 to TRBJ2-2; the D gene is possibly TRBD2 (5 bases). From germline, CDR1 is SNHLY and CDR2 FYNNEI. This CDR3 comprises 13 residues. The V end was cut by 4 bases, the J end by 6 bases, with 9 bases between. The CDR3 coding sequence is TGTGCCAGCAGTGTGAGGGATCCCGGGGAGCTGTTTTTT. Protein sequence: CASSVRDPGELFF.

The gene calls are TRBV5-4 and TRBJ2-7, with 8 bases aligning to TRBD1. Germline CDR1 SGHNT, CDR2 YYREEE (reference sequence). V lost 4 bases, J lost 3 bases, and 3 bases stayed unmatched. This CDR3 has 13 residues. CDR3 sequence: CASSDRGGYEQYF. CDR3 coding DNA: TGTGCCAGCAGCGACAGGGGTGGCTACGAGCAGTACTTC.

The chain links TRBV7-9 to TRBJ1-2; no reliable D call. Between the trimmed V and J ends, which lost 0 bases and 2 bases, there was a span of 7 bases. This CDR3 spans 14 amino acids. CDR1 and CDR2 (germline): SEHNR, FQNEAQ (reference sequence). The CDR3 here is CASSLAPGNYGYTF. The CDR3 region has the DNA TGTGCCAGCAGCTTAGCGCCGGGGAACTATGGCTACACCTTC.

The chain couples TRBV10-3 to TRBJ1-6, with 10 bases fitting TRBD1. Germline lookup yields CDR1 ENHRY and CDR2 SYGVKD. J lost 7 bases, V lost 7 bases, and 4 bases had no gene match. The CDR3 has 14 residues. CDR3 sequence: CAINGQGENSPLHF. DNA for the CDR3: TGTGCCATCAATGGACAGGGGGAGAATTCACCCCTCCACTTT.

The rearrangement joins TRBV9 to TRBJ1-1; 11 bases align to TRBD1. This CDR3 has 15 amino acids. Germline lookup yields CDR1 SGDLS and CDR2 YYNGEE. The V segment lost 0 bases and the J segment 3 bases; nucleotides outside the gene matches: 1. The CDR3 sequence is CASSVVGQGDTEAFF. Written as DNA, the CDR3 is TGTGCCAGCAGCGTAGTGGGACAGGGGGACACTGAAGCTTTCTTT.

CDR3 residues: CASRNRALSNQPQHF. DNA for the CDR3: TGTGCCAGCAGGAACAGGGCTCTCAGCAATCAGCCCCAGCATTTT. This chain links TRBV28 with TRBJ1-5; possibly TRBD1 for D (6 bases). The CDR3 runs to 15 residues. Germline values: CDR1 MDHEN, CDR2 SYDVKM. Trimming removed 6 bases from V and 1 base from J, with 13 bases in between.

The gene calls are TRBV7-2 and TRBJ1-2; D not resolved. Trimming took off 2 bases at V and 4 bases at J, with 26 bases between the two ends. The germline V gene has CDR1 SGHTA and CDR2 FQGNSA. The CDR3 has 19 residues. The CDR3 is CASSLHIKAQKGPGYGYTF. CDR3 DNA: TGTGCCAGCAGCTTACACATTAAGGCCCAAAAGGGCCCCGGCTATGGCTACACCTTC.

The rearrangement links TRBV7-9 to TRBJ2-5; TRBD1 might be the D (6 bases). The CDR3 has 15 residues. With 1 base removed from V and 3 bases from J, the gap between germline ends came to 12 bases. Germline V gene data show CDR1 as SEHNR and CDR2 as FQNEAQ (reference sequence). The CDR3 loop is CASSLVAPGEETQYF. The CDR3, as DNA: TGTGCCAGCAGCTTAGTAGCCCCAGGGGAAGAGACCCAGTACTTC.

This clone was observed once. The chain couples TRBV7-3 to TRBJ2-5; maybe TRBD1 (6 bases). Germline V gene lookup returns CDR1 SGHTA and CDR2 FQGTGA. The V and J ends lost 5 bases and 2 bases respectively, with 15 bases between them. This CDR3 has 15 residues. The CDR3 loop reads CASSPQGQGQETQYF. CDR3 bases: TGTGCCAGCAGCCCCCAGGGGCAGGGACAAGAGACCCAGTACTTC.